These T cell receptor beta chains were read from a single sample in a study of blood T cell repertoires in COVID-19. TCRdb keeps only in-frame clones here, not all; method: immunoSEQ multiplex PCR. The table lists about 210,000 clones, around 83% of them singletons. The source material was peripheral blood. The receptors come from a man aged 45-65 years with active or convalescent COVID-19. The CDR3 runs from the conserved cysteine through the conserved F or W. Fields, in order: V gene, clone size, D gene, J gene, CDR3 protein, CDR3 DNA. The D gene is left open where the match is weak. Not all rows give a size; the values are once, few, many and, for expanded clones, a class.

V: TRBV4-3
size: .
D: .
J: TRBJ1-2
CDR3: CASSQGNRDGGYTF
DNA: TGCGCCAGCAGCCAAGGAAACAGGGATGGGGGCTACACCTTC

V: TRBV5-1
size: once
D: .
J: TRBJ1-1
CDR3: CASSLGEVNTEAFF
DNA: TGCGCCAGCAGCTTGGGGGAGGTTAACACTGAAGCTTTCTTT

V: TRBV18
size: .
D: TRBD1
J: TRBJ1-5
CDR3: CASSRQGASNQPQHF
DNA: TGTGCCAGCTCACGACAGGGAGCTAGCAATCAGCCCCAGCATTTT

V: TRBV7-2
size: .
D: .
J: TRBJ2-2
CDR3: CASSLTVNTGELFF
DNA: TGTGCCAGCAGCTTGACAGTTAACACCGGGGAGCTGTTTTTT

V: TRBV5-1
size: .
D: .
J: TRBJ1-5
CDR3: CASSPSGGSQPQHF
DNA: TGCGCCAGCAGCCCCTCGGGGGGTTCTCAGCCCCAGCATTTT

V: TRBV7-2
size: few
D: .
J: TRBJ1-6
CDR3: CASSAALGTSSPLHF
DNA: TGTGCCAGCAGCGCCGCACTGGGGACTTCTTCACCCCTCCACTTT

V: TRBV7-9
size: .
D: .
J: TRBJ2-3
CDR3: CASSRAKTDTQYF
DNA: TGTGCCAGCAGTCGAGCCAAAACAGATACGCAGTATTTT

V: TRBV6-2/TRBV6-3
size: .
D: .
J: TRBJ2-4
CDR3: CASSYTPLAPLKNIQYF
DNA: TGTGCCAGCAGTTATACGCCCCTGGCTCCGTTGAAAAACATTCAGTACTTC

V: TRBV15
size: .
D: .
J: TRBJ2-2
CDR3: CATSRAGSNTGELFF
DNA: TGTGCCACCAGCAGAGCGGGGAGTAACACCGGGGAGCTGTTTTTT

V: TRBV13
size: many
D: .
J: TRBJ1-1
CDR3: CASSSWLPVGVEAEAFF
DNA: TGTGCCAGCAGCTCATGGTTGCCCGTCGGCGTAGAGGCTGAAGCTTTCTTT

V: TRBV5-4
size: .
D: .
J: TRBJ1-1
CDR3: CASTPGGVAEAFF
DNA: TGTGCCAGCACCCCCGGCGGGGTGGCTGAAGCTTTCTTT

V: TRBV9
size: .
D: .
J: TRBJ1-2
CDR3: CASSREISGYTF
DNA: TGTGCCAGCAGCCGCGAGATATCCGGCTACACCTTC

V: TRBV4-3
size: .
D: .
J: TRBJ1-1
CDR3: CASSQIAGATEAFF
DNA: TGCGCCAGCAGCCAAATCGCGGGGGCCACTGAAGCTTTCTTT

V: TRBV2
size: .
D: TRBD2
J: TRBJ2-2
CDR3: CASSAPREGANTGELFF
DNA: TGTGCCAGCAGTGCCCCGCGGGAGGGGGCGAACACCGGGGAGCTGTTTTTT

V: TRBV5-5
size: .
D: TRBD1
J: TRBJ1-2
CDR3: CASSRDSLSGGYTF
DNA: TGTGCCAGCAGTCGGGACAGCCTGTCGGGGGGCTACACCTTC

V: TRBV28
size: .
D: TRBD1
J: TRBJ1-2
CDR3: CASSLLGRGRHGYTF
DNA: TGTGCCAGCAGTTTGTTGGGCAGGGGGCGACATGGCTACACCTTC

V: TRBV24-1
size: .
D: .
J: TRBJ2-1
CDR3: CATSERRYNEQFF
DNA: TGTGCCACCAGTGAGAGGAGATACAATGAGCAGTTCTTC

V: TRBV28
size: .
D: TRBD1
J: TRBJ1-5
CDR3: CASSLAAGGGQPQHF
DNA: TGTGCCAGCAGTTTAGCGGCAGGGGGAGGCCAGCCCCAGCATTTT

V: TRBV5-6
size: once
D: TRBD1
J: TRBJ2-1
CDR3: CASSYDRGWLDEQFF
DNA: TGTGCCAGCAGTTATGACAGGGGATGGTTGGATGAGCAGTTCTTC

V: TRBV28
size: .
D: .
J: TRBJ1-5
CDR3: CASRPQGAGQPQHF
DNA: TGTGCCAGCAGGCCTCAGGGAGCGGGGCAGCCCCAGCATTTT

V: TRBV4-1
size: .
D: TRBD2
J: TRBJ2-3
CDR3: CASSGGETSGRNTQYF
DNA: TGCGCCAGCAGCGGCGGCGAGACTAGCGGGAGAAATACGCAGTATTTT

V: TRBV3-1/TRBV3-2
size: .
D: .
J: TRBJ1-2
CDR3: CASSQDGRYGYTF
DNA: TGTGCCAGCAGCCAAGATGGGCGCTATGGCTACACCTTC

V: TRBV9
size: .
D: .
J: TRBJ1-3
CDR3: CASSVDGGRANTIYF
DNA: TGTGCCAGCAGCGTAGATGGTGGGAGGGCGAACACCATATATTTT

V: TRBV18
size: .
D: .
J: TRBJ2-2
CDR3: CASSPFRNSNTGELFF
DNA: TGTGCCAGCTCACCCTTTAGGAACAGTAACACCGGGGAGCTGTTTTTT

V: TRBV28
size: .
D: .
J: TRBJ1-6
CDR3: CASSLGGANSPLHF
DNA: TGTGCCAGCAGTTTAGGGGGCGCGAATTCACCCCTCCACTTT

V: TRBV11-2
size: .
D: .
J: TRBJ2-2
CDR3: CASSLNTNTGELFF
DNA: TGTGCCAGCAGCTTAAACACGAACACCGGGGAGCTGTTTTTT

V: TRBV6-5
size: .
D: TRBD1
J: TRBJ1-3
CDR3: CASSYSGTGGNTIYF
DNA: TGTGCCAGCAGTTACTCCGGGACAGGAGGAAACACCATATATTTT

V: TRBV5-4
size: .
D: .
J: TRBJ1-3
CDR3: CASSEGSNRNTIYF
DNA: TGTGCCAGCAGCGAGGGCTCTAATCGGAACACCATATATTTT

V: TRBV7-6
size: .
D: .
J: TRBJ2-7
CDR3: CASSLMADSSYEQYF
DNA: TGTGCCAGCAGCTTAATGGCTGACAGCTCCTACGAGCAGTACTTC

V: TRBV29-1
size: .
D: TRBD1
J: TRBJ2-5
CDR3: CSVVMGRGSEETQYF
DNA: TGCAGCGTTGTGATGGGCAGGGGGAGCGAAGAGACCCAGTACTTC

V: TRBV28
size: .
D: .
J: TRBJ1-5
CDR3: CASSLLAGQPQHF
DNA: TGTGCCAGCAGTTTATTGGCAGGCCAGCCCCAGCATTTT

V: TRBV9
size: .
D: .
J: TRBJ1-5
CDR3: CASSVGAGDNQPQHF
DNA: TGTGCCAGCAGCGTAGGGGCAGGGGACAATCAGCCCCAGCATTTT

V: TRBV28
size: .
D: TRBD2
J: TRBJ2-2
CDR3: CASSFGLAAGELFF
DNA: TGTGCCAGCAGTTTTGGACTAGCGGCCGGGGAGCTGTTTTTT

V: TRBV24-1
size: .
D: TRBD2
J: TRBJ2-1
CDR3: CATSDLGTSGPNEQFF
DNA: TGTGCCACCAGTGATTTGGGGACTAGCGGGCCTAATGAGCAGTTCTTC

V: TRBV2
size: few
D: .
J: TRBJ2-1
CDR3: CASSVWGDYNEQFF
DNA: TGTGCCAGCAGTGTATGGGGGGACTACAATGAGCAGTTCTTC

V: TRBV2
size: .
D: TRBD1
J: TRBJ1-5
CDR3: CASSEGQLFNQPQHF
DNA: TGTGCCAGCAGTGAGGGACAGCTATTCAATCAGCCCCAGCATTTT

V: TRBV9
size: .
D: .
J: TRBJ2-5
CDR3: CASSVGLGEVETQYF
DNA: TGTGCCAGCAGCGTTGGACTGGGAGAAGTAGAGACCCAGTACTTC

V: TRBV27
size: .
D: .
J: TRBJ2-3
CDR3: CASSLSSRGTDTQYF
DNA: TGTGCCAGCAGTTTATCGAGCAGGGGCACAGATACGCAGTATTTT

V: TRBV7-8
size: .
D: .
J: TRBJ2-3
CDR3: CASSLGAGTDTQYF
DNA: TGTGCCAGCAGCTTAGGGGCAGGCACAGATACGCAGTATTTT

V: TRBV19
size: .
D: TRBD1
J: TRBJ1-2
CDR3: CASSTGTGPGGYTF
DNA: TGTGCCAGTAGTACCGGGACAGGCCCCGGCGGCTACACCTTC

V: TRBV27
size: .
D: .
J: TRBJ1-5
CDR3: CASSPIAGNQPQHF
DNA: TGTGCCAGCAGCCCCATCGCAGGCAATCAGCCCCAGCATTTT

V: TRBV30
size: .
D: TRBD2
J: TRBJ2-7
CDR3: CAWAQTGLAGKQYF
DNA: TGTGCCTGGGCCCAGACGGGACTAGCGGGAAAGCAGTACTTC

V: TRBV4-3
size: .
D: TRBD2
J: TRBJ2-5
CDR3: CASSQELAIETQYF
DNA: TGCGCCAGCAGCCAAGAACTAGCGATAGAGACCCAGTACTTC

V: TRBV9
size: .
D: .
J: TRBJ1-4
CDR3: CASSVGVSTNEKLFF
DNA: TGTGCCAGCAGCGTAGGAGTGTCAACTAATGAAAAACTGTTTTTT

V: TRBV27
size: .
D: .
J: TRBJ1-1
CDR3: CASSFRDRNTEAFF
DNA: TGTGCCAGCAGTTTCAGGGATAGGAACACTGAAGCTTTCTTT